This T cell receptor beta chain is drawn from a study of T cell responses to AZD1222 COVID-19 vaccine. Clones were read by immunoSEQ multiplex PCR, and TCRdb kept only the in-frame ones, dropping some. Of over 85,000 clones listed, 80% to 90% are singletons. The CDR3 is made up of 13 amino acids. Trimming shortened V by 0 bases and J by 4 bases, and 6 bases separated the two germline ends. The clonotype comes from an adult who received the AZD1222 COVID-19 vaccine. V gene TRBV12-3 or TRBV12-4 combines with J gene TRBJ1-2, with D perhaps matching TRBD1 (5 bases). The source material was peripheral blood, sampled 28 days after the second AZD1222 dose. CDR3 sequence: CASSLAGPYGYTF. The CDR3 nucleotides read TGTGCCAGCAGTTTAGCGGGACCCTATGGCTACACCTTC.